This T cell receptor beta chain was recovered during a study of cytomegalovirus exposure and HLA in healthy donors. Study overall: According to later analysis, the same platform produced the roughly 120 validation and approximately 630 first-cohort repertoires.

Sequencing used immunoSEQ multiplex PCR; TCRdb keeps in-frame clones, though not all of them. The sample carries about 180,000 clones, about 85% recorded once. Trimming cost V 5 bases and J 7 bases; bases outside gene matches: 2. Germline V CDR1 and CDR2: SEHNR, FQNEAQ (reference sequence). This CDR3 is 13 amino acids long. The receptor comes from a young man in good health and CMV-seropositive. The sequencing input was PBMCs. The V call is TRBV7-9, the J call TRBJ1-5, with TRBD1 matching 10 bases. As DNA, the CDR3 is TGTGCCAGCAGCGCGACAGGGGGCCAGCCCCAGCATTTT. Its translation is CASSATGGQPQHF.